This paragraph reports one TCR beta chain. This clone was observed once. It lacks a known antigen. No base quality values were provided; no much bigger clone lies one nucleotide off. The library was built by means of the immunoSEQ multiplex PCR assay. For the multiplex PCR, a mixture combining 60 forward primers for TCR Vbeta segments and 13 reverse primers for TCR Jbeta segments was used. The CDR3 region of rearranged TCR beta genes was amplified from genomic DNA with a multiplex PCR assay. The Illumina HiSeq System was used to sequence the amplified TCR beta libraries as 87-base-pair reads. From the authors' description of their analysis: A later analysis counted about 80 million unique TCR beta chains across the 650 to 800 repertoires, and around 9.9 million of these chains were shared by at least two donors. Raw reads were error-corrected and collapsed into unique sequences by a nearest-neighbor algorithm in which closely related sequences were merged to remove PCR and sequencing errors. Alignment of CDR3 sequences to IMGT reference sequences was used to assign V, D and J gene segments. For a sequence to be retained, a match of at least six nucleotides to both a V gene segment and a J gene segment was required. Rearrangements were classified as productive when the CDR3 lacked stop codons and remained in frame with V and J, and all other rearrangements were classified as non-productive. CDR3 was defined by IMGT convention, running from the second conserved V-encoded cysteine to the conserved J-encoded phenylalanine. The earlier analysis of 587 of the donors excluded any sequence lacking an unambiguous match to a single V gene segment. In an earlier analysis of more than 500 of the donors, a V segment was called functional when productive rearrangements were above 56.7%, and segregating when the standard deviation between donors exceeded 5%. A statistical classification framework was built to diagnose cytomegalovirus status from the catalog of TCR beta chain sequences. A later analysis assigned V and J genes by comparing TCR nucleotide sequences with IMGT/GENE-DB human TR gene sequences. In a later analysis, CDR3 sequences and most-parsimonious VDJ recombination scenarios were assigned using the TCRdist pipeline. A later analysis defined each TCR beta chain by its CDR3 amino acid sequence plus V-gene family, and excluded reads lacking a unique V-gene family. In a later analysis, 500 to 650 highly shared, low-generation-probability nucleotide sequences were removed to address suspected cross-contamination and a sequencing artifact. For each public chain, a later analysis derived a clonal expansion index from normalized ranks of inferred template counts within each repertoire. In a later analysis, generation probabilities were computed with a VDJ recombination model fitted to out-of-frame rearrangements, and the resulting probabilities were checked against IGoR. Hypergeometric tests were used in a later analysis to score TCR-TCR, TCR-HLA and TCR-CMV co-occurrence, with a repertoire-size bias correction applied to the TCR pairs. In a later analysis, false discovery rates were estimated by permuting HLA or CMV assignments 20 times. In a later analysis, co-occurring TCRs were grouped using DBSCAN, with TCRdist sequence similarity added in when clustering inside HLA-allele-positive subsets. Co-occurrence clustering excluded repertoires with fewer than 30,000 or more than 120,000 public chains, plus five with anomalous nucleotide sharing. TCRdb re-hosts the immuneACCESS table, in-frame sequences only. Its copies lack some clones; in the studies checked, an unresolved V gene accounts for under half of them, and the cause for the rest is not known. Clone size and the V and J calls come from that table; the DNA yielded D and trimming. Recorded for this sample are 150,000 to 200,000 clones; 75% of them occurred a single time. The top ten clonotypes cover roughly 7.8% of the sample.

The cohort consisted of some 730 healthy bone marrow donors. At the time of sampling, every cohort member was nominally healthy, though immune exposures that went unrecorded were likely present. The donor was CMV seropositive and was included in the group of 250 to 350 seropositive cohort members. Every donor gave a peripheral blood sample, and the peripheral blood mononuclear cells from that sample were used for TCR beta sequencing. Genomic DNA was extracted from the blood cell samples with the Qiagen DNeasy Blood Extraction Kit. Per the germline V gene (reference sequence), MNHNY is the CDR1 and SVGAGI is the CDR2. Inclusive of the bounding cysteine and phenylalanine, the CDR3 is 13 residues long. Only CDR3 DNA remains: 39 bases, in frame from the first base. The junction shows trimming of 7 bases on V and 5 bases on J, plus 12 bases between the germline ends. These data come from a study of cytomegalovirus exposure and HLA in healthy donors (dated by TCRdb to about 2017). With respect to the entire study: In an earlier analysis of 587 of the donors, about 260 Gb of sequence data and 100 million or so unique TCR beta sequences from approximately 180 million T cells were reported. A later genetic analysis used genome-wide SNP genotypes for about three fifths of the 666 donors, treating that subset as a discovery cohort. In a later analysis, previously published TCR beta repertoires from 670 or so donors were re-analyzed and high-resolution HLA genotyping was added so that TCR occurrence patterns could be studied. Typing coverage differed by locus: A, B, C, DRB1 and DQB1 were typed in roughly 629-630 donors, DQA1 in approximately 520, DPA1 in 600 to 610, and DPB1 in 400 to 480. The T cell repertoires of several hundred subjects were profiled by immunosequencing and related to cytomegalovirus serostatus. A separate validation cohort of over a hundred different subjects was used in addition to the roughly 700-subject first cohort. About five DR-DQ haplotypes were treated as single units for association and clustering because of strong linkage in the cohort. Of the roughly 420 genotyped donors, less than 85% were placed in the genetic ancestry cluster associated with self-reported Caucasian donors. HLA typing covered class I and class II loci at four-digit resolution. To predict cytomegalovirus infection status, the study brought together high-throughput TCR immunosequencing, statistical association of individual TCRs with disease status, and machine learning. The later analysis used no new phenotypic data to find candidate immune exposures, relying instead on TCR beta sequences and their occurrence across donors. An early release covering roughly 600 HLA-typed donors comprised about 300 gigabases of sequencing data and approximately 80 million unique TCR sequences. Every discovery cohort repertoire had been produced on one sequencing platform. An earlier analysis of about 600 of the donors used high-throughput TCR beta sequencing to judge whether each TCR beta V gene segment behaved as functional or pseudogenic. Donor age, sex, ethnicity and CMV serostatus were collected together with the repertoire data. The study aimed to test whether cataloging public T cell receptors could reveal signatures of past pathogen exposure. Among about 400 genotyped donors of the cohort, an average of roughly 230,000 unique TCR beta nucleotide sequences was sequenced per donor, of which 15% to 20% were non-productive.

What the authors observed across the whole study: In a later analysis, HLA-associated TCR beta chains showed more clonal expansion and lower generation probabilities than non-associated chains that were equally common. In the study, 150 to 200 TCR beta chains were listed as associated with cytomegalovirus. In a later analysis, most CMV-associated TCR beta chains were found to appear HLA-restricted, with HLA associations seemingly driven largely by CMV exposure. An association between a missense DCLRE1C variant and V-gene and J-gene trimming of TCR beta chains was found in a later genetic analysis and replicated in an independent cohort. HLA typing was unavailable for some donors at each locus, so association tests used only the typed subset. Most TCR sequences were observed very rarely across donors, whereas some public TCRs were present in many individuals. According to a later analysis, TCR association rates differed among HLA loci, with DRB1 alleles showing the most associated TCRs and HLA-C alleles showing the fewest. Only TCR beta chains were sequenced in this cohort, and the absence of alpha or paired-chain data limited detectable features. Sequencing depth was assumed to be roughly uniform across donors in the presence/absence analyses, though that assumption may not hold. According to a later analysis, parvovirus B19, influenza, CMV and Epstein-Barr virus appeared linked to several top co-occurrence clusters. A cluster of highly shared sequence variants was judged likely to represent a technical artifact of the sequencing pipeline. In a later genetic analysis, fewer N-insertions in productive TCRs were reported among donors in an Asian-associated ancestry cluster than the approximately 630-donor mean. In an earlier analysis of about 600 of the donors, most TCR beta V segments appeared in productive rearrangements about 90% or about 30% of the time, broadly matching IMGT annotations. In vitro tests confirmed that a few of the cytomegalovirus-associated TCR beta chains recognize cytomegalovirus antigens. In both the original and validation cohorts, the classifier was reported to diagnose cytomegalovirus status with high specificity and sensitivity. A further reported finding was that TCR beta sequences accurately predicted the HLA-A and HLA-B alleles for most subjects in the first cohort. Assigning TCR associations to individual alleles was difficult when HLA alleles, especially DR and DQ, strongly co-occurred. Approximately 18 rarely observed V segments, including chromosome 9 orphons, were excluded from the earlier analysis of several hundred of the donors because counts were too low. The 87-base-pair reads could not distinguish some IMGT-functional V segments, including TRBV6-2 and TRBV6-3, so those segments were excluded. A later analysis associated approximately 17,000 TCR beta sequences with specific HLA alleles at a false discovery rate of 0.05. Correlated functional status among segregating V segments might be attributable to linkage disequilibrium, but an unknown experimental factor could not be ruled out. According to the authors, the approach could potentially be generalized to other disease states and immunological phenotypes. Immune exposure information for the cohort was limited to CMV serostatus.

Sequenced sample: PBMCs. The chain is encoded by TRBV6-6 joined to TRBJ1-5; D gene: possibly TRBD1, on 5 matching bases. The receptor was derived from a woman aged 40-49 years in good health and CMV-seropositive. The CDR3 has the sequence CASTGGEHQPQHF. The DNA sequence is TGTGCCAGCACGGGAGGGGAACATCAGCCCCAGCATTTT.